This T cell receptor (beta chain) originates from a study of cytomegalovirus exposure and HLA in healthy donors. Study-level findings and limits: Analyses of presence/absence relied on an assumption of roughly uniform sequencing depth across donors. Across HLA loci, a later analysis found differing TCR association rates, with DRB1 most and HLA-C fewest. Researchers left out some V segments, among them TRBV6-2 and TRBV6-3, as indistinguishable. Productive status was seen about 87% or about 30% of the time for most TCR beta V segments in an earlier analysis.

Use of 60 Vbeta and 13 Jbeta primers characterized the PCR. Sequencing was performed with immunoSEQ multiplex PCR; in TCRdb, only in-frame clones are kept and a portion is missing. This repertoire shows roughly 200,000 clones, around 82% found once; its top ten account for about 14%. Notes on this clone: Its antigen is still unknown.

V shed 3 bases, J shed 10 bases, and the junction held 6 bases outside the gene matches. Germline CDR1 is LNHDA and CDR2 is SQIVND (reference sequence). The length of the CDR3 is 14 residues. Sequencing was done on a sample of PBMCs. This chain joins TRBV19 and TRBJ2-1; 10 bases align to TRBD2. The sequence came from a woman aged 25 to 39 in good health and CMV-seropositive. In nucleotides, the CDR3 is TGTGCCAGTAGTATCGGTAGCGGGGGGACAGAGCAGTTCTTC. It codes for CASSIGSGGTEQFF.